This T cell receptor (beta chain) was sequenced during a study of vaccination and CD4 T cells after COVID-19. General study points: There was no significant change from about 20 to 38 median reactive clonotypes.

Points on this clonotype: What it binds is unknown.

The treatment here: approximately nine-day PBMC culture with coronavirus spike peptide pools or control peptides (ViraFEST assay). Sequenced with the Oncomine TCR Beta short-read assay was DNA taken from cultured CD4+ T cells. Via MiXCR, TCRdb re-called the PCR reads, giving one row per CDR3 protein. The repertoire has more than 9,000 distinct CDR3 sequences, 60% to 75% of them found once; the top ten carry 30% to 40%. This CDR3 contains 16 residues. V gave up 7 bases and J gave up 0 bases, with 16 bases separating them. The V gene's germline CDR1 is MNHNS and CDR2 SASEGT. This clonotype originated in a human donor who had recovered from COVID-19. Sample: CD4+ T cells from blood, cultured in vitro. The rearrangement joins TRBV6-1 to TRBJ1-3, with D tentatively TRBD1 (6 bases). CDR3: CASTQARGYSGNTIYF. CDR3 nucleotides: TGTGCCAGCACCCAGGCCAGGGGTTACTCTGGAAACACCATATATTTT.